Reported below is one T cell receptor (beta chain). Measured with immunoSEQ multiplex PCR; TCRdb has only the in-frame clones, and not every one. The sample carries around 200,000 clones, about four fifths recorded once. The source of the sample is a study of blood T cell repertoires in COVID-19. Donors were grouped by their self-reported clinical history. Donors in Cohort 3 who had recovered were those with two negative PCRs, healthcare professional clearance, or resolution of their symptoms. Sequences were obtained from PBMCs or T cells enriched from blood (not recorded which). The sequence derives from a woman in her thirties who had recovered from COVID-19.

The CDR3 DNA reads TGCGCCAGCAGCCAAGATGGCGGGAGGTGGTACGAGCAGTACTTC. As protein: CASSQDGGRWYEQYF. V and J are TRBV4-1 and TRBJ2-7; 8 bases are a match to TRBD2. The V gene's germline CDR1 is MGHRA and CDR2 YSYEKL. CDR3 length: 15 amino acids. V was clipped by 0 bases and J by 4 bases; unmatched bases: 5.